This T cell receptor beta chain was documented in a study of T cell responses to AZD1222 COVID-19 vaccine. Notes on the study in general: Females outnumbered males among donors, who were mostly white British; clonal diversity was possibly underestimated.

Comment on this clone: What it binds is unknown.

The CDR3 spans 11 residues. Germline-derived CDR1 and CDR2 are SGHAT and FQNNGV. The germline V and J ends were trimmed by 5 bases and 6 bases, with 8 bases remaining between them. The protocol was immunoSEQ multiplex PCR, while the TCRdb copy is restricted to in-frame clones and leaves out a portion. This sample has some 120,000 clones, with roughly 90% found just once. The starting material was peripheral blood, obtained on day 0 of AZD1222 vaccination. The chain joins TRBV11-2 to TRBJ2-7; D possibly corresponds to TRBD1 (5 bases). This sequence was found in an adult in good health. The CDR3 DNA reads as TGTGCCAGCAGCATAGGGGTCGAGCAGTACTTC. The encoded protein is CASSIGVEQYF.